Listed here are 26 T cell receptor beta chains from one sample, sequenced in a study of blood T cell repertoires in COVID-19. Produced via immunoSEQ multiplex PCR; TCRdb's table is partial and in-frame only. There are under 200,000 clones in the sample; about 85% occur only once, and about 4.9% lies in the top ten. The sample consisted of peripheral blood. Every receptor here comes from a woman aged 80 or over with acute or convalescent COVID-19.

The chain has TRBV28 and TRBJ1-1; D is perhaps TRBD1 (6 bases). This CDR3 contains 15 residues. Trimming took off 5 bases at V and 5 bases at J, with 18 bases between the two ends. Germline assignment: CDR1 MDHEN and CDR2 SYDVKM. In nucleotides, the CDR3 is TGTGCCAGCAGTCCTAACAGGGCCCCGAGGACTGAAGCTTTCTTT. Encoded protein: CASSPNRAPRTEAFF.

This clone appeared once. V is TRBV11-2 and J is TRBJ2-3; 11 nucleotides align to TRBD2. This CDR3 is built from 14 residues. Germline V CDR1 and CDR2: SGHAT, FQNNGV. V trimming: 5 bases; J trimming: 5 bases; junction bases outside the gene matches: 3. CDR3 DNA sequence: TGTGCCAGCAGCCCCGGGACTAGCGGAGATACGCAGTATTTT. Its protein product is CASSPGTSGDTQYF.

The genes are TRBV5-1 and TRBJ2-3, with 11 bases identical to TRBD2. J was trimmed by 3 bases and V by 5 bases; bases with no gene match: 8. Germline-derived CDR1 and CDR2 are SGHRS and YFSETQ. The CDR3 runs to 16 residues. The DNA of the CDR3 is TGCGCCAGCAGATCGTTAGCGGGAGGGATGACAGATACGCAGTATTTT. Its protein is CASRSLAGGMTDTQYF. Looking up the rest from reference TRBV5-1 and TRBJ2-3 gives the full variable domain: KAGVTQTPRYLIKTRGQQVTLSCSPISGHRSVSWYQQTPGQGLQFLFEYFSETQRNKGNFPGRFSGRQFSNSRSEMNVSTLELGDSALYLCASRSLAGGMTDTQYFGPGTRLTVL.

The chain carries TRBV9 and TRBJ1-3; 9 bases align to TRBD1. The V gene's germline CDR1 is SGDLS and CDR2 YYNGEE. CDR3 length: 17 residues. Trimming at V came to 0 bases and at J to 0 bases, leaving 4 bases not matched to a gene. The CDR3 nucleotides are TGTGCCAGCAGCGTAGAGCTACAGGGGGCCTCTGGAAACACCATATATTTT. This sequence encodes CASSVELQGASGNTIYF.

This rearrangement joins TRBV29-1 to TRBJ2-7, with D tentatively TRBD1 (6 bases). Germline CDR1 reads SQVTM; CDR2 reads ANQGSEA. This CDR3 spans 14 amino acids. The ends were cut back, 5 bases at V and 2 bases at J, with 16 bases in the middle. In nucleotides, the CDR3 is TGCAGCGTTCAGGGGTACGACCCCGCCTACGAGCAGTACTTC. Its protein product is CSVQGYDPAYEQYF.

CDR3 in amino acids: CASSSLGGYTDTQYF. The CDR3 DNA reads as TGCGCCAGCAGCTCCTTGGGCGGGTACACAGATACGCAGTATTTT. The J gene is TRBJ2-3, the V gene TRBV4-3, with D tentatively TRBD2 (5 bases). Per germline, CDR1 LGHNA and CDR2 YSLEER. Deletions cut 5 bases from V and 2 bases from J, with 14 bases between. There are 15 residues in the CDR3.

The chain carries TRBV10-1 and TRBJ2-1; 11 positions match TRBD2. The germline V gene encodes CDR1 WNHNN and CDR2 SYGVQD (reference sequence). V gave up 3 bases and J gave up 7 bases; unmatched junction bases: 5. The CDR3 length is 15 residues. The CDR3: CASSDSGRGFNEQFF. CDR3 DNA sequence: TGCGCCAGCAGTGATAGCGGGAGGGGTTTTAATGAGCAGTTCTTC.

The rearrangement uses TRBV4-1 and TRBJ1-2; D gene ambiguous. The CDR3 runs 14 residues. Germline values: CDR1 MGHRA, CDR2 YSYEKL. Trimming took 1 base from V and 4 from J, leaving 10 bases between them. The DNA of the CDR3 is TGCGCCAGCAGCCAAGGTGGCGGATTCTATGGCTACACCTTC. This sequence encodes CASSQGGGFYGYTF.

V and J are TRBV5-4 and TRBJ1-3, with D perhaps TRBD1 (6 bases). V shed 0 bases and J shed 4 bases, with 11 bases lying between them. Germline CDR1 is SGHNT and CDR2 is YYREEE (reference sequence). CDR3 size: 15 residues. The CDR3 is CASSLGSGGGNTIYF. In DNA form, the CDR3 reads TGTGCCAGCAGCTTGGGATCGGGGGGCGGAAACACCATATATTTT. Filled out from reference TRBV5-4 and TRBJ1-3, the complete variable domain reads ETGVTQSPTHLIKTRGQQVTLRCSSQSGHNTVSWYQQALGQGPQFIFQYYREEENGRGNFPPRFSGLQFPNYSSELNVNALELDDSALYLCASSLGSGGGNTIYFGEGSWLTVV.

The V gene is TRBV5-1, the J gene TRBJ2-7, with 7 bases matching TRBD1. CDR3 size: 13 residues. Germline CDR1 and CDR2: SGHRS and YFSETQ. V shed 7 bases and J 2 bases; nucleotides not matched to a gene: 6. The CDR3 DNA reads TGCGCCAGCGGCTCGGGACAGACCTACGAGCAGTACTTC. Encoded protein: CASGSGQTYEQYF.

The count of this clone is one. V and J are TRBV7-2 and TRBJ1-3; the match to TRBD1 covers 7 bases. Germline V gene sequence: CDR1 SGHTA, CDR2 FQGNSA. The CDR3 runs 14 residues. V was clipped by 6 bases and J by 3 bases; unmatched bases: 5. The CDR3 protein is CASRNTGDGNTIYF. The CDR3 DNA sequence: TGTGCCAGCAGGAATACAGGGGATGGAAACACCATATATTTT.

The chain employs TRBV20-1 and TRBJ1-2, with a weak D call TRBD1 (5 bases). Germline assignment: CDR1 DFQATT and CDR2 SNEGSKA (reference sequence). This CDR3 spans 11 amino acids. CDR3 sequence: CRPGGGYGYTF. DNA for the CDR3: TGCAGACCGGGCGGGGGCTATGGCTACACCTTC.

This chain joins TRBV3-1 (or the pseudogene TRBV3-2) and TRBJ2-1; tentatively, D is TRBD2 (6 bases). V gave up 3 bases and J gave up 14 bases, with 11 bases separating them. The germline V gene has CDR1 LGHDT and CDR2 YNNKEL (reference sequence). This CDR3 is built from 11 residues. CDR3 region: CASSQGLTKFF. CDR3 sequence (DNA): TGTGCCAGCAGCCAGGGACTCACGAAGTTCTTC.

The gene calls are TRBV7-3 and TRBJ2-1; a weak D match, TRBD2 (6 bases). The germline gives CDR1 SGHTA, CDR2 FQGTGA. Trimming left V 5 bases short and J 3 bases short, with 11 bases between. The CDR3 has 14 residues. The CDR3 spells CASSPRDFYNEQFF. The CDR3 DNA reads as TGTGCCAGCAGCCCCAGGGACTTCTACAATGAGCAGTTCTTC.

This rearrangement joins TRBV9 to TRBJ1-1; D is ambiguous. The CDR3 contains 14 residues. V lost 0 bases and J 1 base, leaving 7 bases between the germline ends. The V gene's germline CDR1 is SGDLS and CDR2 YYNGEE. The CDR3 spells CASSVEGANTEAFF. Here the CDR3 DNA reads TGTGCCAGCAGCGTAGAGGGAGCGAACACTGAAGCTTTCTTT.

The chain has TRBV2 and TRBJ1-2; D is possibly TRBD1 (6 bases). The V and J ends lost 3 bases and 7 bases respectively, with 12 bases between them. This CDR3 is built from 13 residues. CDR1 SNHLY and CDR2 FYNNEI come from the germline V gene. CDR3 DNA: TGTGCCAGCAGTGACTCAGGGGCGCCTGGCTACACCTTC. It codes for CASSDSGAPGYTF.

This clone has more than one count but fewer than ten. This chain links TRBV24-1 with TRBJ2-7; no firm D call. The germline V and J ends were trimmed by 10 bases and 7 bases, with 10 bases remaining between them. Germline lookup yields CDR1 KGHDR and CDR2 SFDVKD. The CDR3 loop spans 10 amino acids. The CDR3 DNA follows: TGTGCCACGACCTCGCGGGAGCAGTACTTC. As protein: CATTSREQYF.

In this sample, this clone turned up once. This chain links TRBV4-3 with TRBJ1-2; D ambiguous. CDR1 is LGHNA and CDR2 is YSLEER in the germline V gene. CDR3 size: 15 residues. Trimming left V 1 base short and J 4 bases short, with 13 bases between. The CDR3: CASSQGFRGPYGYTF. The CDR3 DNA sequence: TGCGCCAGCAGCCAAGGGTTTAGAGGGCCCTATGGCTACACCTTC.

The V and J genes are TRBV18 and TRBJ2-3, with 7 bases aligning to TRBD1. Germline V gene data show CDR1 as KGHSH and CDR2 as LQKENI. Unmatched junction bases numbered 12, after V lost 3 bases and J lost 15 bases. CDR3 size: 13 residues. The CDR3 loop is CASSPQGDRSVYF. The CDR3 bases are TGTGCCAGCTCACCCCAAGGGGACAGATCGGTATATTTT.

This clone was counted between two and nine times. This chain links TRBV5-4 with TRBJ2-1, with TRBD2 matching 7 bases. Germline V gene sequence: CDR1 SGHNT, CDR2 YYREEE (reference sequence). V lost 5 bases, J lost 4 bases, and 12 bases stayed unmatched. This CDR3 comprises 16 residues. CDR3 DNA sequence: TGTGCCAGCAGTCCCATCCCGGGGACTAAGTACAATGAGCAGTTCTTC. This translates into CASSPIPGTKYNEQFF.

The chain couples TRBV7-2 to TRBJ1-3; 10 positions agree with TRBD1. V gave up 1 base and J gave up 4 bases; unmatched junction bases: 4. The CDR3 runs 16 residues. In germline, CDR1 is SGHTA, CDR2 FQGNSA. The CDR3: CASSLGQGATGNTIYF. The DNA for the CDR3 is TGTGCCAGCAGCTTAGGACAGGGGGCGACCGGAAACACCATATATTTT. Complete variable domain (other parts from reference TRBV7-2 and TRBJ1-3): GAGVSQSPSNKVTEKGKDVELRCDPISGHTALYWYRQSLGQGLEFLIYFQGNSAPDKSGLPSDRFSAERTGGSVSTLTIQRTQQEDSAVYLCASSLGQGATGNTIYFGEGSWLTVV.

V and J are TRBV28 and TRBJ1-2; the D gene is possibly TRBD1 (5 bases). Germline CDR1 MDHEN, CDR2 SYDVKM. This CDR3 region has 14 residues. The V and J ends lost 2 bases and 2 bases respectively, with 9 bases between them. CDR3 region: CASSLLGPNYGYTF. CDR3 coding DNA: TGTGCCAGCAGTTTACTGGGGCCCAACTATGGCTACACCTTC.

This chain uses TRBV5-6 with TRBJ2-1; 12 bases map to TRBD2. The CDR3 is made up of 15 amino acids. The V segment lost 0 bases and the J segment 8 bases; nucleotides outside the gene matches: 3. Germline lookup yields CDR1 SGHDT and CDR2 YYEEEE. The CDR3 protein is CASSLGLAGVHEQFF. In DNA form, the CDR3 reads TGTGCCAGCAGCTTGGGACTAGCGGGAGTCCATGAGCAGTTCTTC.

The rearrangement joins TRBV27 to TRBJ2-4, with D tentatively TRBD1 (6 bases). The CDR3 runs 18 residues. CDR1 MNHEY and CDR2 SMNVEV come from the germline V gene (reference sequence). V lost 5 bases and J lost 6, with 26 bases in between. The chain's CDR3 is CASSLQGPSLLGINIQYF. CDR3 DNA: TGTGCCAGCAGTCTACAGGGACCTAGCCTTTTAGGGATAAACATTCAGTACTTC.

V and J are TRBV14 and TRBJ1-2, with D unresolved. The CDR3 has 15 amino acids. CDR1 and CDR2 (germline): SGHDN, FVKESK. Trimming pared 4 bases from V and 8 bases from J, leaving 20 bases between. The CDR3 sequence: CASSPEFSPWRGYTF. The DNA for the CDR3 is TGTGCCAGCAGCCCGGAGTTTTCGCCCTGGAGGGGCTACACCTTC.

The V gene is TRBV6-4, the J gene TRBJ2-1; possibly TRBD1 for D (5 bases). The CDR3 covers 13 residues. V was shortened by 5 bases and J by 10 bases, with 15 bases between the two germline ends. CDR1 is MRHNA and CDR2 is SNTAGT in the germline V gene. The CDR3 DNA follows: TGTGCCAGCAGTCCGCAGGGTCCCCGGGAGCAGTTCTTC. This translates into CASSPQGPREQFF.